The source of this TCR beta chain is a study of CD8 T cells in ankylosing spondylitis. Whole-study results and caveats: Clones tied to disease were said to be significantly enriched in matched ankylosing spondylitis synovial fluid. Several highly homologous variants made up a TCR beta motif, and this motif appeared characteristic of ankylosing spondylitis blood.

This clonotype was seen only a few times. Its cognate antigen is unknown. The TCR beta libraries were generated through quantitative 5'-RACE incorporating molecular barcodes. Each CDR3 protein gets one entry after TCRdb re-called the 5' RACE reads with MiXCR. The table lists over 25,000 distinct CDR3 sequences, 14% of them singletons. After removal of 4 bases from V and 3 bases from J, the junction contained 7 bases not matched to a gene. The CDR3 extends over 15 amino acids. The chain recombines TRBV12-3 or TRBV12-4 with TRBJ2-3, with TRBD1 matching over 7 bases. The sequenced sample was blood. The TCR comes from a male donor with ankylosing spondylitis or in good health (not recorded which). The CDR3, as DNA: TGTGCCAGCAGTTCTAACAGGGGTTCAACAGATACGCAGTATTTT. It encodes CASSSNRGSTDTQYF.